Presented here are 6 T cell receptor beta chains from one specimen sequenced in a study of regulatory T cells in long-lasting Graves disease. Construction of TCR beta libraries relied on iRepertoire HTBI primers and on Arm-PCR targeting CDR3 regions. TCRdb used MiXCR to reprocess the multiplex PCR reads, holding one entry per CDR3 protein. This table holds a few hundred thousand distinct CDR3 sequences, about 19% found once. Regarding time point: newly diagnosed GD, antithyroid drugs for less than 3 months. The TCR library was made from RNA that had been extracted from PBMCs in TRIzol. The sample was also linked to a second study, of T cells in Graves' hyperthyroidism and ophthalmopathy.

This specimen was peripheral blood mononuclear cells (PBMCs), taken at new diagnosis, from a patient treated with antithyroid drugs. The source is a woman aged 30 to 39 with Graves disease.

This clonotype has a count of ten or more. The chain combines TRBV28 with TRBJ1-1; D unresolved. Germline V gives CDR1 MDHEN, CDR2 SYDVKM. Trimming took off 8 bases at V and 5 bases at J, with 12 bases between the two ends. The CDR3 runs to 12 residues. Here the CDR3 reads CASGSAGTEAFF. Here the CDR3 DNA reads TGTGCCAGCGGCTCCGCGGGGACTGAAGCTTTCTTT.

This chain connects TRBV15 to TRBJ2-2, with 8 bases that match TRBD2. CDR3 length: 15 residues. Per the germline V gene, CDR1 is LNHNV and CDR2 is YYDKDF (reference sequence). V was pared by 0 bases and J by 7 bases, with 4 bases of the junction left unmatched. CDR3 sequence reads: CATSRDRSGIGELFF. Here the CDR3 DNA reads TGTGCCACCAGCAGAGATCGTAGCGGGATCGGGGAGCTGTTTTTT. The full variable domain, completed using reference TRBV15 and TRBJ2-2, is DAMVIQNPRYQVTQFGKPVTLSCSQTLNHNVMYWYQQKSSQAPKLLFHYYDKDFNNEADTPDNFQSRRPNTSFCFLDIRSPGLGDTAMYLCATSRDRSGIGELFFGEGSRLTVL.

This clonotype was recorded at least ten times. The CDR3 nucleotides read TGTGCCAGCAGTTTAATGGCAGGGGATGGTGAGCAGTACTTC. It encodes CASSLMAGDGEQYF. This chain uses TRBV28 with TRBJ2-7; a possible D gene is TRBD1 (6 bases). Germline CDR1 and CDR2: MDHEN and SYDVKM. V dropped 2 bases and J dropped 7 bases, with 15 bases sitting between them. The CDR3 runs to 14 residues.

The chain has TRBV5-4 and TRBJ1-6; 8 bases match TRBD1. CDR1 and CDR2 (germline): SGHNT, YYREEE (reference sequence). V was pared by 1 base and J by 7 bases, with 1 base of the junction left unmatched. CDR3 length: 14 amino acids. CDR3 sequence (DNA): TGTGCCAGCAGCTTGTGGACAGGGAATTCACCCCTCCACTTT. This codes for CASSLWTGNSPLHF.

This clonotype was seen ten or more times. This rearrangement joins TRBV28 to TRBJ2-7; D is possibly TRBD2 (5 bases). This CDR3 is built from 14 residues. The V end was cut by 4 bases, the J end by 7 bases, with 17 bases between. CDR1 is MDHEN and CDR2 is SYDVKM in the germline V gene. In DNA, the CDR3 is TGTGCCAGCAGTTCATCGGGGAAGGGCGGAGAGCAGTACTTC. It encodes CASSSSGKGGEQYF.

This clonotype was seen a handful of times. V gene TRBV19 combines with J gene TRBJ1-5, with D perhaps matching TRBD1 (5 bases). V was pared by 10 bases and J by 3 bases, with 13 bases between. This CDR3 region has 13 residues. Germline V CDR1 and CDR2: LNHDA, SQIVND (reference sequence). The CDR3 region has the DNA TGTGCCAACCTCGACAGAGCCAATCAGCCCCAGCATTTT. It encodes CANLDRANQPQHF. The entire variable domain, with the rest obtained from reference TRBV19 and TRBJ1-5, is as follows: DGGITQSPKYLFRKEGQNVTLSCEQNLNHDAMYWYRQDPGQGLRLIYYSQIVNDFQKGDIAEGYSVSREKKESFPLTVTSAQKNPTAFYLCANLDRANQPQHFGDGTRLSIL.